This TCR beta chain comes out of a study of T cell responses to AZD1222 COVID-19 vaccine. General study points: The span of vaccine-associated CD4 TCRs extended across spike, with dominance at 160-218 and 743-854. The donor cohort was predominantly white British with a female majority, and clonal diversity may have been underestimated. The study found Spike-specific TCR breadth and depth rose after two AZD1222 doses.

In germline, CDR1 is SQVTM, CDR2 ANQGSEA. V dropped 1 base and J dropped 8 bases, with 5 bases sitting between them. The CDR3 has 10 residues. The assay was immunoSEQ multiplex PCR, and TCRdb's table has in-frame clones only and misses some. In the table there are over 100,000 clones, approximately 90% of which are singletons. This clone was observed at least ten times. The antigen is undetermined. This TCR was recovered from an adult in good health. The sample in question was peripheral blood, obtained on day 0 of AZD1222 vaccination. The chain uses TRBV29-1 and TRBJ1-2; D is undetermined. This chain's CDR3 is CSVEGWGYTF. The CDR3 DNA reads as TGCAGCGTTGAAGGGTGGGGCTACACCTTC.